The entry below describes one TCR beta chain. The antigen remains undetermined. The data belong to a study of blood T cells in healthy people across ages. Study-level points and caveats: Researchers deemed the diversity estimates from one million T cells underestimates. The unsorted PBMCs prevented any conclusive comparison of naive versus antigen-experienced cells.

Every sample yielded at least 6.5 million isolated PBMCs. Total RNA, at least 6 micrograms per sample, was extracted from PBMCs. For the second PCR, which ran for roughly 6 to 12 cycles, a sample-barcoded 5' primer and a J-beta primer mix were used. From the 5' RACE reads, TCRdb called clonotypes with MiXCR, one entry per CDR3 protein. The data contain some 700,000 distinct CDR3 sequences, about 20% of them seen just once; the ten biggest clones take up around 21%. The TCR originated in a man between 65 and 85 years old in good health. Specimen: blood.

CDR3: CASSLPPGSYEQYF. In DNA, the CDR3 is TGTGCCAGCAGTTTACCGCCGGGCTCCTACGAGCAGTACTTC. The chain couples TRBV28 to TRBJ2-7; D remains ambiguous. CDR3 length equals 14 residues. Trimming pared 2 bases from V and 0 bases from J, leaving 8 bases between. Germline-derived CDR1 and CDR2 are MDHEN and SYDVKM.